A selection of T cell receptor beta chains follows, all from one sample in a study of blood T cell repertoires in COVID-19. The repertoire was sequenced with immunoSEQ multiplex PCR; TCRdb's copy has only in-frame clones and lacks some. The table shows under 60,000 clones, with about 85% occurring only once. The sequenced sample consisted of peripheral blood. The receptors come from a human donor with acute or convalescent COVID-19. The donor label of this sample is uncertain. Both conserved end residues are part of each CDR3. Fields, in order: D gene, clone size, V gene, J gene, CDR3 protein, CDR3 DNA. A D gene is named only where the DNA matches it firmly. Some rows mark clone size as missing; the rest say once, few, many or name a class of expanded clone.

TRBD2,NA,TRBV19,TRBJ2-3,CASSMTSGSPDTQYF,TGTGCCAGTAGTATGACTAGCGGGAGCCCAGATACGCAGTATTTT
NA,NA,TRBV19,TRBJ1-1,CASSILLGGVEPEAFF,TGTGCCAGTAGTATCCTACTCGGAGGGGTAGAACCTGAAGCTTTCTTT
TRBD1,NA,TRBV24-1,TRBJ2-1,CATSDLGQGASDEQFF,TGTGCCACCAGTGACCTTGGACAGGGGGCAAGCGATGAGCAGTTCTTC
TRBD2,NA,TRBV10-1,TRBJ2-1,CASSESGSGRKDEQFF,TGCGCCAGCAGTGAGTCGGGTAGCGGGAGAAAAGATGAGCAGTTCTTC
TRBD2,NA,TRBV4-1,TRBJ2-5,CARSGGGGARETQYF,TGCGCCCGCAGCGGGGGCGGGGGGGCCCGAGAGACCCAGTACTTC
NA,NA,TRBV3-1/TRBV3-2,TRBJ1-3,CASSLQGTGNTIYF,TGTGCCAGCAGCCTACAGGGCACTGGAAACACCATATATTTT
TRBD1,NA,TRBV7-2,TRBJ2-1,CAILKDAGQAYNEQFF,TGTGCCATCCTCAAAGACGCGGGACAGGCTTACAATGAGCAGTTCTTC
TRBD2,NA,TRBV4-2,TRBJ2-1,CASSPGLAEYNEQFF,TGTGCCAGCAGCCCGGGACTAGCGGAATACAATGAGCAGTTCTTC
TRBD1,NA,TRBV19,TRBJ1-4,CASSPQGQRNEKLFF,TGTGCCAGTAGTCCACAGGGACAGAGAAATGAAAAACTGTTTTTT
NA,NA,TRBV21-1,TRBJ2-1,CASSNEGLAVYNEQFF,TGTGCCAGCAGCAATGAGGGACTAGCGGTTTATAATGAGCAGTTCTTC
TRBD1,NA,TRBV4-2,TRBJ1-2,CASSHPTQGRRNYGYTF,TGTGCCAGCAGCCATCCGACACAGGGGAGAAGGAACTATGGCTACACCTTC
NA,NA,TRBV18,TRBJ1-4,CASSLLLTHHGEDEKLFF,TGTGCCAGCTCACTCCTACTGACCCACCACGGGGAGGACGAAAAACTGTTTTTT
NA,NA,TRBV5-8,TRBJ2-4,CASITGIKNIQYF,TGTGCCAGCATTACAGGGATCAAAAACATTCAGTACTTC
TRBD1,NA,TRBV18,TRBJ1-2,CASSQQGNYGYTF,TGTGCCAGCTCACAACAGGGGAACTATGGCTACACCTTC
NA,once,TRBV16,TRBJ1-1,CASSRTRNTEAFF,TGTGCCAGCAGCCGGACACGGAACACTGAAGCTTTCTTT
TRBD2,few,TRBV2,TRBJ2-2,CASSRLAGGTATGELFF,TGTGCCAGCAGCCGTTTAGCGGGAGGCACGGCCACCGGGGAGCTGTTTTTT
NA,NA,TRBV7-6,TRBJ1-6,CASSLTDRYNSPLHF,TGTGCCAGCAGCTTAACAGATCGGTATAATTCACCCCTCCACTTT
NA,NA,TRBV18,TRBJ1-4,CASSPLAEAGEKLFF,TGTGCCAGCTCACCCCTCGCAGAGGCGGGTGAAAAACTGTTTTTT